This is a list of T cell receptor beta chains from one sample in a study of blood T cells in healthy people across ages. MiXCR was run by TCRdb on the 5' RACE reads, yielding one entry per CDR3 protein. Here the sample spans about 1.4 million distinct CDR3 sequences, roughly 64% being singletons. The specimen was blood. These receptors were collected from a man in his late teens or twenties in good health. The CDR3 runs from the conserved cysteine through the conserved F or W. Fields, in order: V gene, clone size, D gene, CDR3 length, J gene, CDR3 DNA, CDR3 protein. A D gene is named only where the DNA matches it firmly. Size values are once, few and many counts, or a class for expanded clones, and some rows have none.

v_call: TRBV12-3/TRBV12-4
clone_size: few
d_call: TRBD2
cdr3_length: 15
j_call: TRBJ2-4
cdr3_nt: TGTGCCAGCAGTTCGTGGACTAGCGGGAGTCACATTCAGTACTTC
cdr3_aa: CASSSWTSGSHIQYF

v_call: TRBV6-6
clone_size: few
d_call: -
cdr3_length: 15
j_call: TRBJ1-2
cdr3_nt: TGTGCCAGCAGTTCCCTCGGTGTCGGGACGTCTGGCTACACCTTC
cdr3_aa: CASSSLGVGTSGYTF

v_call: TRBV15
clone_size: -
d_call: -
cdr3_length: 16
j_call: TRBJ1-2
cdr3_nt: TGTGCCACCAGCAGGTCGGAACAGGGTGTTGGGTATGGCTACACCTTC
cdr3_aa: CATSRSEQGVGYGYTF

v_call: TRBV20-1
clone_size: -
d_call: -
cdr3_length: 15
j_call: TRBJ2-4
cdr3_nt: TGCAGTGTTAGAGTGTTGAGCGGGTGGGGAAACATTCAGTACTTC
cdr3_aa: CSVRVLSGWGNIQYF

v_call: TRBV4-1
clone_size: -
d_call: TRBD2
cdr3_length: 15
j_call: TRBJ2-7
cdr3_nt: TGCGCCAGCAGCCTGAGCCTAGCGGGGTCCCGGGAGCAGTACTTC
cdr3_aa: CASSLSLAGSREQYF

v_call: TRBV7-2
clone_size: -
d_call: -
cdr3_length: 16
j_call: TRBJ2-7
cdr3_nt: TGTGCCAGCAGCTTCAGCCTCGGCGCTGTAGTCCACGAGCAGTACTTC
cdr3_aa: CASSFSLGAVVHEQYF

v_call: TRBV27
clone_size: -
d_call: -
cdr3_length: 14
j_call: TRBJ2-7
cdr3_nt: TGTGCCAGCAGTTTATCGGCTAGCGCCGGCGAGCAGTACTTC
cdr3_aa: CASSLSASAGEQYF

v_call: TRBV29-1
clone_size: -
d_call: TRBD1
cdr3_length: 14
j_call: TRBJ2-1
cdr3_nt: TGCAGCGTTGGAGGGGGCCATACCGGCGATGAGCAGTTCTTC
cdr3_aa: CSVGGGHTGDEQFF

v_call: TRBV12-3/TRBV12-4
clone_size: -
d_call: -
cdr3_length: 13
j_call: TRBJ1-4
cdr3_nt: TGTGCCAGCAGTTTACGGTATAATGAAAAACTGTTTTTT
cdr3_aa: CASSLRYNEKLFF

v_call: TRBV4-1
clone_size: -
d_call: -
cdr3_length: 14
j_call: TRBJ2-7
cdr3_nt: TGCGCCAGCAGCCAAGTCCCCGATTCGGGCGAGCAGTACTTC
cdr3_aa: CASSQVPDSGEQYF

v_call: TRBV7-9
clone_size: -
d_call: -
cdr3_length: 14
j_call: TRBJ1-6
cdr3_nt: TGTGCCAGCAAGAAGACAGACTATAATTCACCCCTCCACTTT
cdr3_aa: CASKKTDYNSPLHF